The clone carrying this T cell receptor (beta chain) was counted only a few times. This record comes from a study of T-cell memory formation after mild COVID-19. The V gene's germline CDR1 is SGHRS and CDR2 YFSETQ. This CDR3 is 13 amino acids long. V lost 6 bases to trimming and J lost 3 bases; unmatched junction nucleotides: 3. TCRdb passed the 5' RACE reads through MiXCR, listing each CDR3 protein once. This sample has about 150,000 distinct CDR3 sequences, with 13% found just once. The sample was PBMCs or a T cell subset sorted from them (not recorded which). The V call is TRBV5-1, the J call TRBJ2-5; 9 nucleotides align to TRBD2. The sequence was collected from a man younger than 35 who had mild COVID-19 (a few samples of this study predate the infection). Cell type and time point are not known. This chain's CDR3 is CASTRTSEETQYF. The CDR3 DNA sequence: TGCGCCAGCACGCGGACTAGCGAAGAGACCCAGTACTTC. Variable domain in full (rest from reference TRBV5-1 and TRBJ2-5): KAGVTQTPRYLIKTRGQQVTLSCSPISGHRSVSWYQQTPGQGLQFLFEYFSETQRNKGNFPGRFSGRQFSNSRSEMNVSTLELGDSALYLCASTRTSEETQYFGPGTRLLVL.